The clone carrying this T cell receptor (beta chain) has only one observation. These data are taken from a study of PD-L1 blockade in urothelial cancer. Study-level background: Each blood sample yielded a median of 141,255 T cells.

As for time point: pretreatment peripheral blood. Here immunoSEQ multiplex PCR was the method, and the copy in TCRdb shows in-frame clones only, minus some. The table has about 130,000 clones, 84% seen once. This CDR3 contains 16 residues. Trimming took 5 bases from V and 5 from J; bases not matched to a gene: 11. The germline CDR1 and CDR2 sequences are LNHNV and YYDKDF (reference sequence). Material: PBMCs, obtained around atezolizumab (anti-PD-L1) treatment. The sequence derives from a man aged 50-60 years with urothelial cancer. The V call is TRBV15, the J call TRBJ2-3, with 9 bases that match TRBD1. The CDR3 DNA reads as TGTGCCACCAGCGCCGCCGACAGGGGGGGCCAAGATACGCAGTATTTT. It encodes CATSAADRGGQDTQYF.